The entry below describes one T cell receptor beta chain. V lost 2 bases, J lost 4 bases, and 18 bases lay in between. The CDR3 is 17 amino acids. Germline V CDR1 and CDR2: LGHNA, YNFKEQ. Assay used: immunoSEQ multiplex PCR; TCRdb lists only in-frame clones, some missing. The sample lists about 80,000 clones, roughly 87% occurring once. The data are from a study of blood T cell repertoires in COVID-19. The overall study: Spain, Italy and the United States supplied samples that represented acute and convalescent COVID-19.

This sequence joins TRBV4-2 and TRBJ1-3, with no clear D. This receptor was obtained from a man older than 75 with acute or convalescent COVID-19. The sample consisted of peripheral blood. Here the CDR3 DNA reads TGTGCCAGCAGCCAACAGTCTGCGGGAGCGGGAGGAAACACCATATATTTT. Its translation: CASSQQSAGAGGNTIYF.